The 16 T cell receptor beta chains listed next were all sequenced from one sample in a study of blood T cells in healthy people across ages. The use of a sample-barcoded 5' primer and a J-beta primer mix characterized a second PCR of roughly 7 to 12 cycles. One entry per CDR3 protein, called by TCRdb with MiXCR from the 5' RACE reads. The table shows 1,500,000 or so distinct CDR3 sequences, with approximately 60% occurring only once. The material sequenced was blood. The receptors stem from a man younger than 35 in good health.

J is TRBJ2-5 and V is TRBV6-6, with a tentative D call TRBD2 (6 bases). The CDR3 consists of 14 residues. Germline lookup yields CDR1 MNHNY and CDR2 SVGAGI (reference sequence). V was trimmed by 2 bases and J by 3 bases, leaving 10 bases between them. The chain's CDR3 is CASSYQTSEETQYF. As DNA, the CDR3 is TGTGCCAGCAGTTACCAGACTAGTGAAGAGACCCAGTACTTC.

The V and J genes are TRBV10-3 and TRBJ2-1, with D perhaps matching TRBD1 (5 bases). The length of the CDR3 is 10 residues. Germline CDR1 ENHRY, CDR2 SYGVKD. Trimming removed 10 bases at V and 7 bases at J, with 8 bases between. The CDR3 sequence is CATAGNEQFF. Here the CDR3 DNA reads TGTGCCACAGCAGGGAATGAGCAGTTCTTC.

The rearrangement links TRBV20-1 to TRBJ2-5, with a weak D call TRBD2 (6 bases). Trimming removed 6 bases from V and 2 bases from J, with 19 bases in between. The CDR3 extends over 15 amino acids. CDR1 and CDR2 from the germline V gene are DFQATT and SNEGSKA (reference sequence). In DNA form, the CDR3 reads TGCAGTGCCGTGGGGGGTCGGGGGAAACAAGAGACCCAGTACTTC. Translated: CSAVGGRGKQETQYF.

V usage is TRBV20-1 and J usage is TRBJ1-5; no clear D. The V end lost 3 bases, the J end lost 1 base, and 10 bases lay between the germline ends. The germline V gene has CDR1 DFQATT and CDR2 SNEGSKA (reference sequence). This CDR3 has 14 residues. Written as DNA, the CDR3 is TGCAGTGCTAGCCCCCCGGTGAGCAATCAGCCCCAGCATTTT. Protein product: CSASPPVSNQPQHF.

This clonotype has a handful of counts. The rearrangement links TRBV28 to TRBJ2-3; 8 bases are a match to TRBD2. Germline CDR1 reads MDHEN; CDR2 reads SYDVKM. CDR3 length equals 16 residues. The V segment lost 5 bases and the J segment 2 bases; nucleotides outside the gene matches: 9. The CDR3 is CASSPMRAGATDTQYF. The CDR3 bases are TGTGCCAGCAGTCCGATGAGAGCGGGGGCCACAGATACGCAGTATTTT.

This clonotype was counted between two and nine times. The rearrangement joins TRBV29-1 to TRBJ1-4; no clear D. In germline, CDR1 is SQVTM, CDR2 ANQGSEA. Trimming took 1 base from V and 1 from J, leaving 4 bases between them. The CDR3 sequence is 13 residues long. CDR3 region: CSVEGQTNEKLFF. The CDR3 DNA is TGCAGCGTTGAAGGACAAACTAATGAAAAACTGTTTTTT.

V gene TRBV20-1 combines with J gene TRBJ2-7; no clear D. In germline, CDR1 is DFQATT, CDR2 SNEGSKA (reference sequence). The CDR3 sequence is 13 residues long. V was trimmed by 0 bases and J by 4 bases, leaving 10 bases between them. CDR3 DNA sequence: TGCAGTGCTAGAGATCAGAGAGCTTACGAGCAGTACTTC. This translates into CSARDQRAYEQYF.

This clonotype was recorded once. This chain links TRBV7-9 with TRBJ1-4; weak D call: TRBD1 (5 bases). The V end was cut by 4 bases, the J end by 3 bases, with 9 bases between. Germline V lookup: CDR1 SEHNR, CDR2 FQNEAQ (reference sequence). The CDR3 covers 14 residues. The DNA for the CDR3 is TGTGCCAGCAGCTCCGGGACGTCTAATGAAAAACTGTTTTTT. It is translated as CASSSGTSNEKLFF.

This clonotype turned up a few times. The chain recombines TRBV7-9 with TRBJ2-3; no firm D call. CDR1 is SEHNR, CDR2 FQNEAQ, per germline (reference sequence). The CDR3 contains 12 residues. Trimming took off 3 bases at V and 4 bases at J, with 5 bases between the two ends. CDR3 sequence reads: CASSFVPDTQYF. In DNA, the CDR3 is TGTGCCAGCAGCTTTGTGCCAGATACGCAGTATTTT.

The CDR3: CASSVEQGFVNEQFF. The CDR3 coding sequence is TGTGCCAGCAGCGTAGAACAGGGGTTTGTAAATGAGCAGTTCTTC. The chain recombines TRBV9 with TRBJ2-1; the match to TRBD1 covers 7 bases. The CDR3 is made up of 15 amino acids. J gave up 7 bases and V 0 bases, and 7 bases lay outside the gene matches. The V gene's germline CDR1 is SGDLS and CDR2 YYNGEE.

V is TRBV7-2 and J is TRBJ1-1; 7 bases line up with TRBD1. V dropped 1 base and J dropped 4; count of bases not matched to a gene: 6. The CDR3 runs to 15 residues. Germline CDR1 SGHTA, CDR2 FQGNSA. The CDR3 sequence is CASSLEQGRTTEAFF. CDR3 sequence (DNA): TGTGCCAGCAGCTTAGAACAGGGGAGGACCACTGAAGCTTTCTTT.

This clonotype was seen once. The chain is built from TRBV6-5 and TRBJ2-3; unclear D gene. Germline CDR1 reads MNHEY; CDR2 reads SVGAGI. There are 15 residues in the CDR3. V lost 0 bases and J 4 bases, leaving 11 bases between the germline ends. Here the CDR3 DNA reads TGTGCCAGCAGTTACTCGAAGTGGGATGCAGATACGCAGTATTTT. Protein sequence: CASSYSKWDADTQYF.

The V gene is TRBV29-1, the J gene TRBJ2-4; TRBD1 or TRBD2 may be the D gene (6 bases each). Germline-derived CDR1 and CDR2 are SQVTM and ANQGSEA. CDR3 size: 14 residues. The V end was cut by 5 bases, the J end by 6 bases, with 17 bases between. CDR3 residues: CSVTEGESGNIQYF. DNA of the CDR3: TGCAGCGTTACGGAGGGGGAGAGCGGAAACATTCAGTACTTC.

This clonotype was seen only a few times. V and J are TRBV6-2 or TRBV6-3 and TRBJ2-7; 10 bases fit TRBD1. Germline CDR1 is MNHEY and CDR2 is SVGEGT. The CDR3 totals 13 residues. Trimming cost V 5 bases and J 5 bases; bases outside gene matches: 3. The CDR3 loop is CASSRDRGHEQYF. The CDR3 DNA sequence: TGTGCCAGCAGTCGCGACAGGGGGCACGAGCAGTACTTC.

This chain's CDR3 is CASSLSTSSVYIQYF. DNA of the CDR3: TGTGCCAGCAGCTTAAGTACTAGCTCAGTGTACATTCAGTACTTC. This chain joins TRBV7-2 and TRBJ2-7; TRBD2 is a possible D gene (6 bases). TRBJ2-4 matches the DNA end more closely, so the J call is doubtful. From germline, CDR1 is SGHTA and CDR2 FQGNSA. The CDR3 covers 15 residues.

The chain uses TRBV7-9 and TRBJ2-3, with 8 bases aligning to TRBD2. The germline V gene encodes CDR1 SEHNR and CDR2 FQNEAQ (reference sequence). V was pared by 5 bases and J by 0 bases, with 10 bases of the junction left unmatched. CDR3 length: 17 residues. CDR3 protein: CASSRPMAGGSTDTQYF. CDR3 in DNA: TGTGCCAGCAGCCGCCCCATGGCGGGAGGCAGCACAGATACGCAGTATTTT.